This T cell receptor (beta chain) was sequenced in a study of naive and memory T cell subsets. Study-level points and caveats: Naive repertoires, especially CD8, held a few larger clonotypes, possibly memory cells re-expressing CD45RA. In naive cells, over 90% of TCR sequences were seen only once.

An equimolar mix of two oligonucleotides served as the beta constant-region primer for TRBC1 and TRBC2. Nested alpha and beta constant-region primers with the SP2 primer drove four PCR rounds on ligated cDNA. Using its own MiXCR run on the UMI-ligation and nested PCR reads, TCRdb lists one record per CDR3 protein. The table lists approximately 90,000 distinct CDR3 sequences, approximately 10% of them singletons. A note on this clonotype: Its specificity is unknown.

The V gene lost 7 bases and the J gene lost 4 bases, with 14 bases spanning the gap. The length of the CDR3 is 13 residues. Germline CDR1 reads SGHRS; CDR2 reads YFSETQ. Sequencing input: naive CD4+ T cells from blood. This TCR was recovered from a human donor in good health. This rearrangement joins TRBV5-1 to TRBJ1-1, with D tentatively TRBD1 (6 bases). Here the CDR3 reads CASATGWATEAFF. The CDR3 DNA reads TGCGCCAGCGCAACAGGGTGGGCCACTGAAGCTTTCTTT.